Presented here are 8 T cell receptor beta chains from one specimen sequenced in a study of T cell repertoires in cytomegalovirus infection. MiXCR was run by TCRdb on the reads, yielding one entry per CDR3 protein. This sample has 150,000 or so distinct CDR3 sequences, with roughly 22% found just once. These TCRs' antigens remain unknown. The material was CD8+ T cells from cultured PBMCs, obtained from culture after CMV antigen stimulation. These receptor sequences come from a human donor in good health (CMV status not recorded). Some clones in this sample may be carry-over from other donors' samples.

The chain recombines TRBV28 with TRBJ2-7; 11 bases are a match to TRBD2. V shed 6 bases and J 3 bases; nucleotides not matched to a gene: 10. CDR3 size: 16 residues. Germline-derived CDR1 and CDR2 are MDHEN and SYDVKM. The CDR3: CASSRQLAGDSYEQYF. The DNA for the CDR3 is TGTGCCAGCAGCCGACAACTAGCGGGGGACAGCTACGAGCAGTACTTC.

The chain uses TRBV7-6 and TRBJ1-1; 11 nucleotides line up with TRBD1. V lost 1 base to trimming and J lost 6 bases; unmatched junction nucleotides: 4. Per germline, CDR1 SGHVS and CDR2 FNYEAQ. The CDR3 has 15 amino acids. The CDR3 loop is CASSLGTGGVPEAFF. CDR3 in DNA: TGTGCCAGCAGCTTAGGGACAGGGGGCGTCCCTGAAGCTTTCTTT. The whole variable domain, filled in from reference TRBV7-6 and TRBJ1-1, reads GAGVSQSPRYKVTKRGQDVALRCDPISGHVSLYWYRQALGQGPEFLTYFNYEAQQDKSGLPNDRFSAERPEGSISTLTIQRTEQRDSAMYRCASSLGTGGVPEAFFGQGTRLTVV.

The chain is built from TRBV27 and TRBJ2-3; 11 bases match TRBD1. In germline, CDR1 is MNHEY, CDR2 SMNVEV (reference sequence). The CDR3 is 15 amino acids. Trimming at V came to 6 bases and at J to 7 bases, leaving 9 bases not matched to a gene. CDR3 in DNA: TGTGCCAGCAGCCATACCGGGACAGGGGGGAATACGCAGTATTTT. Protein: CASSHTGTGGNTQYF.

J is TRBJ1-1 and V is TRBV12-5; D gene ambiguous. There are 11 residues in the CDR3. Trimming left V 1 base short and J 6 bases short, with 3 bases between. Germline V gene data show CDR1 as LGHNT and CDR2 as FRNRAP. The CDR3 DNA sequence: TGTGCTAGTGGTTTGGGCGCTGAAGCTTTCTTT. This translates into CASGLGAEAFF.

Of note for this clonotype: Mismatch with germline at one junction end may stem from a read error. The chain combines TRBV6-2 or TRBV6-3 with TRBJ2-1; the D is unclear. Germline V gene lookup returns CDR1 MNHEY and CDR2 SVGEGT. This CDR3 has 15 residues. Here the CDR3 reads CARSRTRDNYNEQFF. CDR3 bases: TGTGCCCGCAGCCGAACTCGTGACAATTACAATGAGCAGTTCTTC.

The chain is built from TRBV6-2 or TRBV6-3 and TRBJ1-1; D possibly corresponds to TRBD1 (5 bases). Per germline, CDR1 MNHEY and CDR2 SVGEGT. V was pared by 7 bases and J by 2 bases, with 14 bases between. The CDR3 has 14 amino acids. In DNA form, the CDR3 reads TGTGCCAGCATTCCCCCCCGGGACAACACTGAAGCTTTCTTT. This gives the protein CASIPPRDNTEAFF.

This chain links TRBV7-2 with TRBJ2-7, with D unresolved. V lost 1 base and J lost 1, with 5 bases in between. Per germline, CDR1 SGHTA and CDR2 FQGNSA. The CDR3 runs 13 residues. The CDR3 sequence is CASSLGISYEQYF. The CDR3 DNA sequence: TGTGCCAGCAGCTTAGGGATATCCTACGAGCAGTACTTC.

This clonotype was recorded at least ten times. The chain joins TRBV7-2 to TRBJ1-6; 7 nucleotides agree with TRBD1. This CDR3 comprises 18 residues. The J segment lost 6 bases and the V segment lost 0 bases, leaving 11 bases of the junction unmatched. CDR1 is SGHTA and CDR2 is FQGNSA in the germline V gene. The CDR3, as DNA: TGTGCCAGCAGCTTAGCGGGACAGAACGCAATGGGTAATTCACCCCTCCACTTT. Translated, it gives CASSLAGQNAMGNSPLHF. Combining the CDR3 with reference TRBV7-2 and TRBJ1-6 gives the whole variable domain GAGVSQSPSNKVTEKGKDVELRCDPISGHTALYWYRQSLGQGLEFLIYFQGNSAPDKSGLPSDRFSAERTGGSVSTLTIQRTQQEDSAVYLCASSLAGQNAMGNSPLHFGNGTRLTVT.